Listed here are 17 T cell receptor beta chains from one sample, sequenced in a study of regulatory T cells in long-lasting Graves disease. TCR beta libraries were built with iRepertoire HTBI primers and Arm-PCR of CDR3 regions. Each CDR3 protein gets one entry after TCRdb re-called the multiplex PCR reads with MiXCR. Of a few hundred thousand distinct CDR3 sequences detected, roughly 12% appear once; the ten largest clones hold around 18%. Regarding time point: newly diagnosed GD, antithyroid drugs for less than 3 months. There was RNA extracted from PBMCs, and the TCR library was made from it. This same sample was also taken into another study, of T cells in Graves' hyperthyroidism and ophthalmopathy.

Sequences were derived from peripheral blood mononuclear cells (PBMCs), sampled at new diagnosis, from a patient treated with antithyroid drugs. Every receptor here comes from a woman aged 18-29 years with Graves disease.

Of note for this clonotype: One base separates it from a far larger clone, so it is likely a read error. J is TRBJ2-3 and V is TRBV28; either TRBD1 or TRBD2 may supply D (6 bases each). The tail of the sequence fits TRBJ2-1 better, so the J call may be wrong. This CDR3 has 13 amino acids. Germline CDR1 reads MDHEN; CDR2 reads SYDVKM. The CDR3, as DNA: TGTGCCAGCAGGGAACGCGGGACATCCGAGCAGTTCTTC. Its protein product is CASRERGTSEQFF.

This clonotype was seen only a few times. J is TRBJ2-5 and V is TRBV11-1; D may correspond to TRBD1 or TRBD2 (5 bases each). The CDR3 covers 12 residues. Trimming left V 1 base short and J 9 bases short, with 9 bases between. Germline CDR1 and CDR2: SGHAT and FQDESV (reference sequence). In DNA, the CDR3 is TGTGCCAGCAGCTTAGACCGGGGACCCCAGTACTTC. Protein: CASSLDRGPQYF.

This clonotype came up a few times. The chain carries TRBV19 and TRBJ1-1, with D hard to call. Germline V gene sequence: CDR1 LNHDA, CDR2 SQIVND (reference sequence). The V gene lost 0 bases and the J gene lost 0 bases, with 8 bases spanning the gap. The CDR3 consists of 15 residues. The CDR3: CASSIEAHLNTEAFF. As DNA, the CDR3 is TGTGCCAGTAGTATAGAGGCACACCTGAACACTGAAGCTTTCTTT.

The chain employs TRBV5-1 and TRBJ2-5; 13 bases fit TRBD2. V lost 4 bases and J lost 5; bases outside the gene matches: 11. The CDR3 covers 17 residues. Germline V CDR1 and CDR2: SGHRS, YFSETQ. CDR3 sequence reads: CASSLGSTSGGSETQYF. The CDR3 DNA sequence: TGCGCCAGCAGCCTAGGGTCGACTAGCGGGGGGTCGGAGACCCAGTACTTC. Looking up the rest from reference TRBV5-1 and TRBJ2-5 gives the full variable domain: KAGVTQTPRYLIKTRGQQVTLSCSPISGHRSVSWYQQTPGQGLQFLFEYFSETQRNKGNFPGRFSGRQFSNSRSEMNVSTLELGDSALYLCASSLGSTSGGSETQYFGPGTRLLVL.

The chain links TRBV5-1 to TRBJ2-3, with 8 bases lining up with TRBD1. The CDR3 length is 15 residues. The V segment lost 0 bases and the J segment 7 bases; nucleotides outside the gene matches: 7. Germline-derived CDR1 and CDR2 are SGHRS and YFSETQ. The CDR3 loop is CASSLGGQGRNTQYF. In DNA, the CDR3 is TGCGCCAGCAGCTTGGGCGGACAGGGAAGGAATACGCAGTATTTT.

This clonotype was recorded many times. The V and J genes are TRBV10-3 and TRBJ2-1; 16 nucleotides agree with TRBD2. The CDR3 loop spans 19 amino acids. Germline V gene sequence: CDR1 ENHRY, CDR2 SYGVKD. V gave up 0 bases and J gave up 0 bases; unmatched junction bases: 2. CDR3 in DNA: TGTGCCATCAGTGAGTCGGGGACTAGCGGGAGGGCCTCCTACAATGAGCAGTTCTTC. Its translation is CAISESGTSGRASYNEQFF.

The table lists this clonotype with many counts. The chain employs TRBV27 and TRBJ2-5, with D perhaps being TRBD1 or TRBD2 (5 bases each). The V and J ends lost 2 bases and 5 bases respectively, with 15 bases between them. CDR1 MNHEY and CDR2 SMNVEV come from the germline V gene (reference sequence). The CDR3 covers 15 residues. CDR3 bases: TGTGCCAGCAGTTTAGGGACGGACGGGTCCGAGACCCAGTACTTC. It encodes CASSLGTDGSETQYF.

The chain combines TRBV4-2 with TRBJ1-1; D might be TRBD1 (5 bases). The V gene lost 4 bases and the J gene lost 5 bases, with 20 bases spanning the gap. There are 16 residues in the CDR3. The germline gives CDR1 LGHNA, CDR2 YNFKEQ. As DNA, the CDR3 is TGTGCCAGCAGCCCACCCCCGGGACGCCTAGGGACTGAAGCTTTCTTT. The encoded protein is CASSPPPGRLGTEAFF.

The chain joins TRBV29-1 to TRBJ1-5; TRBD1 might be the D (5 bases). The CDR3 runs 17 residues. CDR1 is SQVTM and CDR2 is ANQGSEA in the germline V gene. Trimming took off 8 bases at V and 2 bases at J, with 25 bases between the two ends. The CDR3, as DNA: TGCAGCTTTACCTTAGCAGGGCGAGACGCCCGCAATCAGCCCCAGCATTTT. Translation gives CSFTLAGRDARNQPQHF.

This clonotype was picked up a small number of times. This CDR3 fails to terminate in the conserved phenylalanine or tryptophan, so it likely reflects a read error. The rearrangement joins TRBV2 to TRBJ2-7, with 13 positions matching TRBD2. The CDR3 loop spans 15 amino acids. In germline, CDR1 is SNHLY, CDR2 FYNNEI. Trimming at V came to 8 bases and at J to 0 bases, leaving 4 bases not matched to a gene. As DNA, the CDR3 is TGTGCCAGCGGGACTAGCGGGATGAACTCCTACGAGCAGTACCTC. It is translated as CASGTSGMNSYEQYL.

This clonotype was seen many times. CDR3 sequence: CASSTGHANTGELFF. In DNA, the CDR3 is TGTGCCAGCAGTACGGGACACGCGAACACCGGGGAGCTGTTTTTT. The J gene is TRBJ2-2, the V gene TRBV7-9; maybe TRBD1 (6 bases). With 6 bases removed from V and 0 bases from J, the gap between germline ends came to 11 bases. CDR3 size: 15 residues. CDR1 is SEHNR, CDR2 FQNEAQ, per germline (reference sequence).

A note on this clonotype: A much larger clone lies one base from this, so it may be a read error. The V gene is TRBV24-1, the J gene TRBJ2-1; D is possibly TRBD1 or TRBD2 (5 bases each). Germline V gene sequence: CDR1 KGHDR, CDR2 SFDVKD. Trimming left V 2 bases short and J 2 bases short, with 12 bases between. The CDR3 runs to 16 residues. The CDR3 region is CATSDSTRGTYNEQFF. CDR3 DNA sequence: TGTGCCACCAGTGATTCGACCCGGGGCACCTACAATGAGCAGTTCTTC.

This clonotype was observed many times. This rearrangement joins TRBV2 to TRBJ2-3, with TRBD1 matching over 7 bases. Germline V CDR1 and CDR2: SNHLY, FYNNEI. Trimming at V came to 5 bases and at J to 2 bases, leaving 4 bases not matched to a gene. This CDR3 region has 14 residues. In nucleotides, the CDR3 is TGTGCCAGCAGTCCGGGACAGCACACAGATACGCAGTATTTT. Translated, it gives CASSPGQHTDTQYF.

This clonotype was recorded a few times. The chain combines TRBV10-3 with TRBJ2-7; possibly TRBD2 for D (6 bases). This CDR3 region has 18 residues. Trimming stripped 4 bases from V and 0 bases from J, with 22 bases between. The V gene's germline CDR1 is ENHRY and CDR2 SYGVKD. The CDR3 coding sequence is TGTGCCATCAGTGTATCTCTAGCGAAAGGTTTAAGCTCCTACGAGCAGTACTTC. It specifies CAISVSLAKGLSSYEQYF.

The J gene is TRBJ1-5, the V gene TRBV7-9, with D hard to call. CDR1 SEHNR and CDR2 FQNEAQ come from the germline V gene (reference sequence). This CDR3 is 19 amino acids long. V was trimmed by 3 bases and J by 3 bases, leaving 24 bases between them. The CDR3 nucleotides are TGTGCCAGCAGCTTTGATACCCCGCTGACCAGCCGTACCAATCAGCCCCAGCATTTT. This gives the protein CASSFDTPLTSRTNQPQHF.

This clonotype was found many times. This chain connects TRBV7-9 to TRBJ1-2; 8 bases fit TRBD1. The CDR3 consists of 14 residues. The trim removed 3 bases at V and 5 bases at J, leaving 5 bases unmatched. Germline loops: CDR1 SEHNR, CDR2 FQNEAQ (reference sequence). As DNA, the CDR3 is TGTGCCAGCAGCTTTCAGGACAGGGATTATGGCTACACCTTC. This translates into CASSFQDRDYGYTF.

This clonotype showed up many times. V gene TRBV5-1 combines with J gene TRBJ2-1; a possible D gene is TRBD2 (6 bases). CDR3 length: 13 residues. Looked up from germline, CDR1 is SGHRS and CDR2 is YFSETQ. V was pared by 4 bases and J by 8 bases, with 13 bases between. This CDR3 reads CASSPGTYDEQFF. CDR3 coding DNA: TGCGCCAGCAGCCCCGGGACTTACGATGAGCAGTTCTTC.